One sample yielded the 7 T cell receptor beta chains listed below, sequenced in a study of blood T cells in healthy people across ages. Primers used in a second PCR of roughly 7 to 12 cycles were a sample-barcoded 5' primer and a J-beta primer mix. Using its own MiXCR run on the 5' RACE reads, TCRdb lists one record per CDR3 protein. The top ten clones hold about 11% of a sample with about 1.6 million distinct CDR3 sequences, roughly 30% of them seen once. The sequencing input was blood. Every receptor here comes from a woman younger than 45 in good health.

This clonotype was observed a handful of times. This sequence joins TRBV4-2 and TRBJ2-2; 9 bases fit TRBD2. There are 17 residues in the CDR3. Germline V gives CDR1 LGHNA, CDR2 YNFKEQ. Trimming at V came to 1 base and at J to 0 bases, leaving 3 bases not matched to a gene. The CDR3 sequence is CASSQASSGTNTGELFF. In nucleotides, the CDR3 is TGTGCCAGCAGCCAAGCATCTAGCGGGACGAACACCGGGGAGCTGTTTTTT.

V gene TRBV20-1 combines with J gene TRBJ1-2; 10 bases fit TRBD1. The CDR3 has 13 residues. CDR1 and CDR2 (germline): DFQATT, SNEGSKA (reference sequence). Losses at the gene ends were 8 bases for V and 2 bases for J; bases not matched to a gene: 5. Written as DNA, the CDR3 is TGCAGTCCGGCGGGACAGGGGAACTATGGCTACACCTTC. This translates into CSPAGQGNYGYTF.

This clonotype was found many times. The genes are TRBV4-1 and TRBJ1-2; no clear D. The CDR3 extends over 12 amino acids. With 1 base removed from V and 8 bases from J, the gap between germline ends came to 8 bases. CDR1 and CDR2 from the germline V gene are MGHRA and YSYEKL. The CDR3 sequence is CASSQGGVGYTF. In DNA, the CDR3 is TGCGCCAGCAGCCAAGGCGGGGTCGGCTACACCTTC.

This clonotype occurred a few times. This chain connects TRBV7-2 to TRBJ2-1; tentatively, D is TRBD1 or TRBD2 (6 bases each). Germline lookup yields CDR1 SGHTA and CDR2 FQGNSA. The CDR3 consists of 15 residues. Trimming stripped 2 bases from V and 4 bases from J, with 12 bases between. CDR3 nucleotides: TGTGCCAGCAGCTTATCGGGGGACATATACAATGAGCAGTTCTTC. Its protein product is CASSLSGDIYNEQFF.

This clonotype has only a few counts. The chain recombines TRBV20-1 with TRBJ2-7; D is perhaps TRBD1 (6 bases). Germline V lookup: CDR1 DFQATT, CDR2 SNEGSKA (reference sequence). The germline V and J ends were trimmed by 1 base and 0 bases, with 10 bases remaining between them. This CDR3 is built from 14 residues. The CDR3 nucleotides read TGCAGTGCTAGAGGGACAGAATTCTCCTACGAGCAGTACTTC. Encoded protein: CSARGTEFSYEQYF.

In this sample, this clonotype turned up a few times. The chain employs TRBV5-1 and TRBJ1-1, with D unresolved. The V end lost 0 bases, the J end lost 1 base, and 10 bases lay between the germline ends. CDR1 and CDR2 from the germline V gene are SGHRS and YFSETQ. This CDR3 region has 15 residues. The CDR3 protein is CASSLARLTNTEAFF. The CDR3 coding sequence is TGCGCCAGCAGCTTGGCCAGGTTGACGAACACTGAAGCTTTCTTT.

In its sample, this clonotype was seen a few times. The CDR3 sequence: CASKEAGGFSYEQYF. The CDR3 region has the DNA TGTGCCAGCAAAGAAGCGGGGGGCTTCTCCTACGAGCAGTACTTC. This chain connects TRBV6-5 to TRBJ2-7, with 9 bases fitting TRBD2. Looked up from germline, CDR1 is MNHEY and CDR2 is SVGAGI. CDR3 size: 15 residues. V was clipped by 7 bases and J by 0 bases; unmatched bases: 7.